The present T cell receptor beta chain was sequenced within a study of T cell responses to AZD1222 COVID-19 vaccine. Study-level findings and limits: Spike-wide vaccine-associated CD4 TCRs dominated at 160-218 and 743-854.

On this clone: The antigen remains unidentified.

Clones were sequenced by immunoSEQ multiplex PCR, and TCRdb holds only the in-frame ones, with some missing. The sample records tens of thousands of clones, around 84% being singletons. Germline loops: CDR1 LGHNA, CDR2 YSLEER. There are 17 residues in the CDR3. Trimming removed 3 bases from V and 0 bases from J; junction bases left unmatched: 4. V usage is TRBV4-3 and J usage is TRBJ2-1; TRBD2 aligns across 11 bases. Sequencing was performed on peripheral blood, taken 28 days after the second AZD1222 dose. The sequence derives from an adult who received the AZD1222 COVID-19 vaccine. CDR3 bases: TGCGCCAGCAGCCAGGGACTAGCGGTAAGCTCCTACAATGAGCAGTTCTTC. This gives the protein CASSQGLAVSSYNEQFF.